This T cell receptor (beta chain) was sequenced during a study of graft-versus-host responses after intestinal transplantation. Study information: Isolated intestinal, liver-intestinal, or multivisceral transplants were what recipients had. All recipients got anti-thymocyte globulin induction, then tacrolimus and steroids for roughly 3 years. Findings and limits, study-wide: Allograft graft-versus-host to host-versus-graft clonal ratios ran high in patients with graft-donor T cell macrochimerism.

On this clone itself: Antigen unknown.

Method: immunoSEQ multiplex PCR; TCRdb's copy keeps in-frame clones and lacks some. The sample holds approximately 1,000 clones; 80% are singletons and the top ten take around 7.4%. The CDR3 is made up of 15 amino acids. Looked up from germline, CDR1 is MNHNS and CDR2 is SASEGT. Germline trimming cut 4 bases from V and 5 bases from J; bases unmatched to any gene: 7. Lymphocytes from graft epithelium and lamina propria were isolated. The chain combines TRBV6-1 with TRBJ2-1; 8 bases match TRBD2. Material: ileum tissue, obtained 7 days after intestinal transplantation. This clonotype was obtained from a human patient who received an intestinal transplant, so some T cells may come from the graft donor. The CDR3 spells CASSATGGPNNEQFF. Here the CDR3 DNA reads TGTGCCAGCAGTGCCACGGGGGGGCCTAACAATGAGCAGTTCTTC.